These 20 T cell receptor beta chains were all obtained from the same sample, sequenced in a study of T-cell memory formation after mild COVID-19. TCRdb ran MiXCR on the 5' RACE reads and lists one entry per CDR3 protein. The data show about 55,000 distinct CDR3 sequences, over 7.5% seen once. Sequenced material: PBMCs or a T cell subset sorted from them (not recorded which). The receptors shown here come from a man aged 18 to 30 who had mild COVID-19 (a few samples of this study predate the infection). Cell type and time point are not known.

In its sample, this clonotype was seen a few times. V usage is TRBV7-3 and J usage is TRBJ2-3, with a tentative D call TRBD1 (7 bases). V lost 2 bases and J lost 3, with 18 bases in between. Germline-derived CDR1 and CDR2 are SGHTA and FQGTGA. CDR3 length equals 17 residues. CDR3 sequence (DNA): TGTGCCAGCAGCTTATTCGTTGCGGAGGGGGCGACAGATACGCAGTATTTT. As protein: CASSLFVAEGATDTQYF.

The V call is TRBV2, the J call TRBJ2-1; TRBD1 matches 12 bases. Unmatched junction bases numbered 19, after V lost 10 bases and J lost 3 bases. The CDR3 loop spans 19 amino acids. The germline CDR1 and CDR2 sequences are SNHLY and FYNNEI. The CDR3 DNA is TGTGCCAACGATGGGACAGGGGGCGAGCGGGGGGCGAACTACAATGAGCAGTTCTTC. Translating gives CANDGTGGERGANYNEQFF.

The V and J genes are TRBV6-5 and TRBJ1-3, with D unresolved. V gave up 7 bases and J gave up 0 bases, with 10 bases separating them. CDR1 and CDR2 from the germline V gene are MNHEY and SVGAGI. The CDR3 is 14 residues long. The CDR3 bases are TGTGCCAGCACCGGACGGAGCTCTGGAAACACCATATATTTT. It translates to CASTGRSSGNTIYF.

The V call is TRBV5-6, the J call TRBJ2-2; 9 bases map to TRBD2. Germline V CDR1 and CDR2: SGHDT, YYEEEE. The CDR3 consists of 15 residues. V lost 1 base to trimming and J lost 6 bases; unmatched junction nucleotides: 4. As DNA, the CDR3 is TGTGCCAGCAGCTTGCTTAGCGGGGGAGCCGGGGAGCTGTTTTTT. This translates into CASSLLSGGAGELFF.

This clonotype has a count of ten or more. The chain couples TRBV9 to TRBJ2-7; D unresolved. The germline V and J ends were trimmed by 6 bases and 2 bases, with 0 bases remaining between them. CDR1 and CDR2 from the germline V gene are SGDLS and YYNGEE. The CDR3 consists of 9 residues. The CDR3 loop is CASTYEQYF. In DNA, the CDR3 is TGTGCCAGCACCTACGAGCAGTACTTC.

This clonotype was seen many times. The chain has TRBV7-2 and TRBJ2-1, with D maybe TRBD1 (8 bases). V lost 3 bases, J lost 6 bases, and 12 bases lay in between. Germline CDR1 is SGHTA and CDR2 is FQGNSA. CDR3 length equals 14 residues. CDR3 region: CASSLYRGGNEQFF. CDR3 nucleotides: TGTGCCAGCAGCTTGTACAGGGGGGGCAATGAGCAGTTCTTC.

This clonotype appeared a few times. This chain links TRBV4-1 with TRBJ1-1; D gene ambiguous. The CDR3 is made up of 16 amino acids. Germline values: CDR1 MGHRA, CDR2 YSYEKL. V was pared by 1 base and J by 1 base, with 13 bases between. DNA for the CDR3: TGCGCCAGCAGCCAAGCGTTACTCCTCGGGAACACTGAAGCTTTCTTT. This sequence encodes CASSQALLLGNTEAFF.

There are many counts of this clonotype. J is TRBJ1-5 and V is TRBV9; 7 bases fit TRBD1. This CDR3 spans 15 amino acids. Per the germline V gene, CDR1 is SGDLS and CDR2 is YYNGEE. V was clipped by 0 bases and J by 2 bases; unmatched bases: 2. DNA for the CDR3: TGTGCCAGCAGCGTAGGGCAGGGGGGCAATCAGCCCCAGCATTTT. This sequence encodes CASSVGQGGNQPQHF. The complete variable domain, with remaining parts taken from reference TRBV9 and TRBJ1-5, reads DSGVTQTPKHLITATGQRVTLRCSPRSGDLSVYWYQQSLDQGLQFLIQYYNGEERAKGNILERFSAQQFPDLHSELNLSSLELGDSALYFCASSVGQGGNQPQHFGDGTRLSIL.

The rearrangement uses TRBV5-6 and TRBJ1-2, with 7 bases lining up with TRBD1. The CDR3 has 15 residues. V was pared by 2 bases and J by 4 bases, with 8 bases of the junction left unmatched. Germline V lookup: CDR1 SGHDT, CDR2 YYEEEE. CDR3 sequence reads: CASSLGSAGGYGYTF. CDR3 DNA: TGTGCCAGCAGCTTAGGGTCAGCAGGGGGCTATGGCTACACCTTC.

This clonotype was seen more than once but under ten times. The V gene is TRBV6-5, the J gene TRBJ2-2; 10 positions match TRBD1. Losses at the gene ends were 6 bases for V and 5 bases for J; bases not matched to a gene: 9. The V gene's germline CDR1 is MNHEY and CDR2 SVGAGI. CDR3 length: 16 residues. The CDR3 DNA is TGTGCCAGCAGGACGCCGGGACAGGGGTTGACCGGGGAGCTGTTTTTT. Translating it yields CASRTPGQGLTGELFF.

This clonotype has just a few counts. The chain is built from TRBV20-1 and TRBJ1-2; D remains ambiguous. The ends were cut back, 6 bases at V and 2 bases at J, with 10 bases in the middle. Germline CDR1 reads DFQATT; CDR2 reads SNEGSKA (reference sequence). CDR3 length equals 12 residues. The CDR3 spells CSAPTENYGYTF. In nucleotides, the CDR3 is TGCAGTGCACCTACAGAGAACTATGGCTACACCTTC.

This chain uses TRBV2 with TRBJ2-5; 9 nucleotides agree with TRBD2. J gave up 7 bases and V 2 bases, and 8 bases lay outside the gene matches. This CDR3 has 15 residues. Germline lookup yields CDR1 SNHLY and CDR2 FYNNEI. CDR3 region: CASSERLAGSTTQYF. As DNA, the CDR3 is TGTGCCAGCAGTGAAAGGCTAGCGGGGTCGACGACCCAGTACTTC.

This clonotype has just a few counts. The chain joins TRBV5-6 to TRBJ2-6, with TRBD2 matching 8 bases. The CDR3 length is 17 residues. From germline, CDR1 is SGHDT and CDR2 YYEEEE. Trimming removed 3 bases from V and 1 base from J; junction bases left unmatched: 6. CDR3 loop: CASSWAGGPSGANVLTF. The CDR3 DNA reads TGTGCCAGCAGCTGGGCGGGGGGCCCTTCTGGGGCCAACGTCCTGACTTTC.

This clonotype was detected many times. DNA for the CDR3: TGTGCCAGCAGTTACGAACGGGGAGACGGGGAGCTGTTTTTT. This translates into CASSYERGDGELFF. This sequence joins TRBV6-5 and TRBJ2-2, with TRBD2 as a possible D gene (5 bases). CDR1 and CDR2 (germline): MNHEY, SVGAGI. The CDR3 sequence is 14 residues long. V was trimmed by 2 bases and J by 7 bases, leaving 11 bases between them.

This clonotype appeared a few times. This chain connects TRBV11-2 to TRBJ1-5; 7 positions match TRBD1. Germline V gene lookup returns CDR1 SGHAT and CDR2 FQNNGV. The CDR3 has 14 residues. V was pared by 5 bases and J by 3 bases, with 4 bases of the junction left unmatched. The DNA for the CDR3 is TGTGCCAGCAGCCTGGGACAGTTCAATCAGCCCCAGCATTTT. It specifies CASSLGQFNQPQHF. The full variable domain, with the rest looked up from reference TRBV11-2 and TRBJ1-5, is EAGVAQSPRYKIIEKRQSVAFWCNPISGHATLYWYQQILGQGPKLLIQFQNNGVVDDSQLPKDRFSAERLKGVDSTLKIQPAKLEDSAVYLCASSLGQFNQPQHFGDGTRLSIL.

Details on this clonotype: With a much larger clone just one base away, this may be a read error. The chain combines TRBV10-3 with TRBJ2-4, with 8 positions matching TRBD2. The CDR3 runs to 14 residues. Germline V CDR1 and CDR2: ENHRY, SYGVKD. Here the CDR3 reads CTTGLDLAGGIQYF. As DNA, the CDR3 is TGTACCACGGGACTAGACCTCGCCGGGGGGATTCAGTACTTC.

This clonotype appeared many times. The CDR3 loop is CASSRSGTSGNTGELFF. CDR3 in DNA: TGTGCCAGCAGCCGGTCAGGGACTAGCGGCAACACCGGGGAGCTGTTTTTT. V usage is TRBV4-2 and J usage is TRBJ2-2; 11 positions match TRBD2. Trimming cost V 4 bases and J 2 bases; bases outside gene matches: 6. The CDR3 covers 17 residues. Germline assignment: CDR1 LGHNA and CDR2 YNFKEQ.

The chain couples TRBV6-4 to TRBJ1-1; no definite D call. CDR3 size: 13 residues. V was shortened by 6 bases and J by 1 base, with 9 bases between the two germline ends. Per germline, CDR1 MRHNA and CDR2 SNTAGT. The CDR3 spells CASRKDWNTEAFF. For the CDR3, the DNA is TGTGCCAGCAGGAAGGACTGGAACACTGAAGCTTTCTTT.

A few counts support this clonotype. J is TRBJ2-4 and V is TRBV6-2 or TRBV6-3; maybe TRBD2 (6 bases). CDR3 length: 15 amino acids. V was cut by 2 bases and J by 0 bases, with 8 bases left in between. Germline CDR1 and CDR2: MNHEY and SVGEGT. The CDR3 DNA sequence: TGTGCCAGCAGTTACGAGGGACTAGCCAAAAACATTCAGTACTTC. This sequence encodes CASSYEGLAKNIQYF.

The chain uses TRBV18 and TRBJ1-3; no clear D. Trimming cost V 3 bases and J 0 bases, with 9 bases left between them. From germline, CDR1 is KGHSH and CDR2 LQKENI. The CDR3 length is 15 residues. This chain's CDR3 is CASSPFRDSGNTIYF. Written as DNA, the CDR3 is TGTGCCAGCTCACCCTTCAGAGACTCTGGAAACACCATATATTTT.